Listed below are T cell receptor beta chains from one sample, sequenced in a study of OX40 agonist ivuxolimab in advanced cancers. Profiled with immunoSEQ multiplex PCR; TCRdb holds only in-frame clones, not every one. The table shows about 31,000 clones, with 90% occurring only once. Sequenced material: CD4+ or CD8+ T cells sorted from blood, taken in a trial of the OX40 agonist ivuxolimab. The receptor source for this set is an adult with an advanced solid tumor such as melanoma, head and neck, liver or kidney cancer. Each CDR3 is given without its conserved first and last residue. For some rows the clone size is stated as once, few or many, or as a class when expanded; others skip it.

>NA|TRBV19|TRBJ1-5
ASSIPHRGYDQPQH
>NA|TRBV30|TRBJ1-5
ACCGRVNQPQH
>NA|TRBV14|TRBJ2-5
ASSQVFRETQY
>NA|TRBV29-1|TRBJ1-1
SDVTGSVNTEAF
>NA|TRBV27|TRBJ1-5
ASSPLGQGVNQPQH
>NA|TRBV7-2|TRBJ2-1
ASSLALASPNEQF
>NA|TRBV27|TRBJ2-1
ASSLGRGNEQF
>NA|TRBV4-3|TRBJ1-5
ASSQVRSLSNQPQH
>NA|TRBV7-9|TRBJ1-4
ASSSTFSTNEKLF
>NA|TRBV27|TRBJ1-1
ASSLKLWGTEAF
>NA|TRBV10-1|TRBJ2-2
ASSESGLAGEHGDTGELF
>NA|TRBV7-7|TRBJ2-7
ASSFRQGHYEQY
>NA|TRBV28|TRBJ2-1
ASSPPWGAGVYNEQF
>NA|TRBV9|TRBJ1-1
ASSAPGQGRFTEAF
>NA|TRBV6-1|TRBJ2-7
ASSEGTGDEQY
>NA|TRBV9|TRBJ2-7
ASAGQPGEQY
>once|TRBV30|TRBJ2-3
AWWGTGTGEGLYFSTDTQY
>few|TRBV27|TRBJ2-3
ASSPGQGRQAGPDTQY
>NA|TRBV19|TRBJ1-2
ASSMGGAYGYT
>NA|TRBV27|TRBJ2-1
ATQVSSYNEQF
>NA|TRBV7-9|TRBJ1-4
ASSLKWTGGDEKLF
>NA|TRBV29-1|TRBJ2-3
SVNGGAPPPDTQY
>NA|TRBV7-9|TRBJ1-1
ASSLQGGNTEAF
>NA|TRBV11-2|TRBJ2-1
ASTGDGGEQF
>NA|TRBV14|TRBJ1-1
ASSHGRYTEAF
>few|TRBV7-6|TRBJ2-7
ASSLADGSSYEQY
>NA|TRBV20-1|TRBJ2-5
SAREGGTQY
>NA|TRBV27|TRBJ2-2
ASSLGVPGELF
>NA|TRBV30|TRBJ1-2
AWYRADNLNYGYT
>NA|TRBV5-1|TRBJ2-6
ASSSTGTPDSGANVLT
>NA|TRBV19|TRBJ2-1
ASSFIGTPHNEQF